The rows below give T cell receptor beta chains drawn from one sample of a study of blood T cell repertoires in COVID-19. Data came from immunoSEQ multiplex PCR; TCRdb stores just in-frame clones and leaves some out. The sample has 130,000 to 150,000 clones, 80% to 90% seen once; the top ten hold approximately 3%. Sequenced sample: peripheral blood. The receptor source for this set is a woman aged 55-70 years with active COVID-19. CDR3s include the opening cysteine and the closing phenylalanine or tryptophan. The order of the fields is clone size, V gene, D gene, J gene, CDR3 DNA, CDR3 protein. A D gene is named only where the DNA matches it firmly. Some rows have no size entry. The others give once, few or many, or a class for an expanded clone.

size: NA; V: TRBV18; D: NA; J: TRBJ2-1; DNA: TGTGCCAGCTCACCGGTCGGGGTATACAATGAGCAGTTCTTC; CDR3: CASSPVGVYNEQFF
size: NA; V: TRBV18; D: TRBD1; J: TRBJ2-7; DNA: TGTGCCAGCTCACCACGGGACAGGGTAACCTACGAGCAGTACTTC; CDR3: CASSPRDRVTYEQYF
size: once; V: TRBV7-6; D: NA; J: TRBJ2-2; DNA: TGTGCCAGCAGCGCAGCGCCGAGTTTCACCGGGGAGCTGTTTTTT; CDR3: CASSAAPSFTGELFF
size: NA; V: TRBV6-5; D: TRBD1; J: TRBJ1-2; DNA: TGTGCCAGCAGGATCCCGGGACAGGTGGGCTACACCTTC; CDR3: CASRIPGQVGYTF
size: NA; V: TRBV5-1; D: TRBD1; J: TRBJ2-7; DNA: TGCGCCAGCAGCTTGGTTGCGACAGGGGGCGGGGAGCAGTACTTC; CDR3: CASSLVATGGGEQYF
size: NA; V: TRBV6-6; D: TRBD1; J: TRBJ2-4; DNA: TGTGCCAGCAGTCCAGGGGGCACCCTAGCCAAAAACATTCAGTACTTC; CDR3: CASSPGGTLAKNIQYF
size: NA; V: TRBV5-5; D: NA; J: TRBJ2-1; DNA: TGTGCCAGCAGCCCAGGGAGGCTCTACAATGAGCAGTTCTTC; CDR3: CASSPGRLYNEQFF
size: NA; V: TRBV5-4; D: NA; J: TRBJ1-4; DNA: TGTGCCAGCAGCTCCGGACTGGGATACGAAAAACTGTTTTTT; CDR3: CASSSGLGYEKLFF
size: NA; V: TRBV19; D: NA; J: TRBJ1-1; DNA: TGTGCCACCTCAAGGGGGATGAACACTGAAGCTTTCTTT; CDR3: CATSRGMNTEAFF
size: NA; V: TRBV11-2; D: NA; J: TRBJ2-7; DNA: TGTGCCAGCAGCCAACTCGGGGGTGGCGGACGCTACGAGCAGTACTTC; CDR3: CASSQLGGGGRYEQYF
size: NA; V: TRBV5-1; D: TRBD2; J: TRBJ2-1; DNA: TGCGCCAGCAGCTTTAGCGGGAGCCAAAATGAGCAGTTCTTC; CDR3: CASSFSGSQNEQFF
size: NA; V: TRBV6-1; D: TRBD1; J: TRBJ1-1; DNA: TGTGCCAGCAGTGAAAGGGACAGGAACACTGAAGCTTTCTTT; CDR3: CASSERDRNTEAFF
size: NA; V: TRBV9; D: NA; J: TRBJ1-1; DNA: TGTGCCAGCAGCCCTACTGCGGGGAACACTGAAGCTTTCTTT; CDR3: CASSPTAGNTEAFF
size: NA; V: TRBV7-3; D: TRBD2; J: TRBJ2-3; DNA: TGTGCCACCGCGTCCGGGACTAGCGGGAGAAATGGAGATACGCAGTATTTT; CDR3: CATASGTSGRNGDTQYF
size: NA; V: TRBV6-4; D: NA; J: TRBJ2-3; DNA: TGTGCCAGCAGTGACTCGACCAGGCCCACAGATACGCAGTATTTT; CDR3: CASSDSTRPTDTQYF
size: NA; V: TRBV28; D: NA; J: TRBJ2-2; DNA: TGTGCTCTCCGGCGCGGGACCGGGGAGCTGTTTTTT; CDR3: CALRRGTGELFF
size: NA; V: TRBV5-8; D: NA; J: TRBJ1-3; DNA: TGTGCCAGCAGCTCCCACGGTCGGAGTTTAAACACCATATATTTT; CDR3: CASSSHGRSLNTIYF
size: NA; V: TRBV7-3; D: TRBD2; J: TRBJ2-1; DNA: TGTGCCAGCAGTCCGGGACTAGGGAGCTCCTACAATGAGCAGTTCTTC; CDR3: CASSPGLGSSYNEQFF
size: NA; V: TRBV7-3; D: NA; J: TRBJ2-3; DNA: TGTGCCAGCAGCTTAGCATGGCCGACAGATACGCAGTATTTT; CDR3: CASSLAWPTDTQYF
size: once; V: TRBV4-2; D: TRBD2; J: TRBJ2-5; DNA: TGTGCCAGCAGTCTGGGACTAGCGTCGTCCCAGTACTTC; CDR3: CASSLGLASSQYF
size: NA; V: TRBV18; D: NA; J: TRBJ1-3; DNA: TGTGCCAGCTCACCCATGAGGGGAAACACCATATATTTT; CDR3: CASSPMRGNTIYF
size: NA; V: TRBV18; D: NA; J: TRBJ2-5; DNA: TGTGCCAGCTCACTAAACAGACAAGAGACCCAGTACTTC; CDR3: CASSLNRQETQYF
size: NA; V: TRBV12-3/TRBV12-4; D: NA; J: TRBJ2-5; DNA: TGTGCCAGCACCCGAAGTCCAGGGAAGACCCAGTACTTC; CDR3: CASTRSPGKTQYF
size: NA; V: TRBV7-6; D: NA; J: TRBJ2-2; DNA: TGTGCCAGCAGCTTAGAAGCGAGTTTACTAGGGACCGGGGAGCTGTTTTTT; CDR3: CASSLEASLLGTGELFF
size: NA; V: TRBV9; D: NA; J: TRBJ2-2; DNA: TGTGCCAGCAGCGAGGGGACCGGGGAGCTGTTTTTT; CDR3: CASSEGTGELFF
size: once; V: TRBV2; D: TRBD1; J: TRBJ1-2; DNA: TGTGCCAGCAAACAGGGGAACTATGGCTACACCTTC; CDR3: CASKQGNYGYTF
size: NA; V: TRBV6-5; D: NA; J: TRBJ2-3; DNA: TGTGCCAGCAGTTACTCCTGGCAGGTCCAAGATACGCAGTATTTT; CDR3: CASSYSWQVQDTQYF